The rows below give T cell receptor beta chains drawn from one sample of a study of blood T cell repertoires in COVID-19. The table came from immunoSEQ multiplex PCR; TCRdb's copy has only in-frame clones and leaves some out. The data contain 250,000 to 400,000 clones, almost 90% of them singletons. The sample consisted of peripheral blood. These receptors were obtained from a woman aged 25-40 years with COVID-19, enrolled during active disease. CDR3s include the opening cysteine and the closing phenylalanine or tryptophan. The order of the fields is V gene, CDR3 protein.

TRBV7-9 CASSLGSGGGGYTF
TRBV18 CASSSGHGYEQYF
TRBV28 CASSSGFSSYEQYF
TRBV7-9 CASSHYYGYTF
TRBV30 CAWSRGQGRNQPQHF
TRBV6-5 CASSPGQSNTEAFF
TRBV6-5 CASSGGINYGYTF
TRBV10-2 CASSTGEGTEAFF
TRBV25-1 CASSEQGSWDGYTF
TRBV11-2 CASSLRGSNQPQHF
TRBV9 CASSTEGERIPDTQYF
TRBV10-3 CAISESIGAGGVEKLFF
TRBV24-1 CATSDPTGAGREKLFF